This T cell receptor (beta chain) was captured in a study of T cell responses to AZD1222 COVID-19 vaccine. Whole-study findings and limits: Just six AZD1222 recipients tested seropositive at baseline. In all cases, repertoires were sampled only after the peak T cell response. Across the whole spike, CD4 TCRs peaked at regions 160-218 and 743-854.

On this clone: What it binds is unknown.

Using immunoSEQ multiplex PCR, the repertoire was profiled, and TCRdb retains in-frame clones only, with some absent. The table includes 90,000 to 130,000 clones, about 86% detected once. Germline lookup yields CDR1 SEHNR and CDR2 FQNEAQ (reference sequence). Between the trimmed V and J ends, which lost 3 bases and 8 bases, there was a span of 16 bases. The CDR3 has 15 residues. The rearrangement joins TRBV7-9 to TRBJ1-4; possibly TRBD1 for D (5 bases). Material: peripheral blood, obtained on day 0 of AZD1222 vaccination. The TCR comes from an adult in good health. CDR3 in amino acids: CASSLSGTSGEKLFF. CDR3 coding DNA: TGTGCCAGCAGCTTGTCCGGGACCTCAGGGGAAAAACTGTTTTTT.